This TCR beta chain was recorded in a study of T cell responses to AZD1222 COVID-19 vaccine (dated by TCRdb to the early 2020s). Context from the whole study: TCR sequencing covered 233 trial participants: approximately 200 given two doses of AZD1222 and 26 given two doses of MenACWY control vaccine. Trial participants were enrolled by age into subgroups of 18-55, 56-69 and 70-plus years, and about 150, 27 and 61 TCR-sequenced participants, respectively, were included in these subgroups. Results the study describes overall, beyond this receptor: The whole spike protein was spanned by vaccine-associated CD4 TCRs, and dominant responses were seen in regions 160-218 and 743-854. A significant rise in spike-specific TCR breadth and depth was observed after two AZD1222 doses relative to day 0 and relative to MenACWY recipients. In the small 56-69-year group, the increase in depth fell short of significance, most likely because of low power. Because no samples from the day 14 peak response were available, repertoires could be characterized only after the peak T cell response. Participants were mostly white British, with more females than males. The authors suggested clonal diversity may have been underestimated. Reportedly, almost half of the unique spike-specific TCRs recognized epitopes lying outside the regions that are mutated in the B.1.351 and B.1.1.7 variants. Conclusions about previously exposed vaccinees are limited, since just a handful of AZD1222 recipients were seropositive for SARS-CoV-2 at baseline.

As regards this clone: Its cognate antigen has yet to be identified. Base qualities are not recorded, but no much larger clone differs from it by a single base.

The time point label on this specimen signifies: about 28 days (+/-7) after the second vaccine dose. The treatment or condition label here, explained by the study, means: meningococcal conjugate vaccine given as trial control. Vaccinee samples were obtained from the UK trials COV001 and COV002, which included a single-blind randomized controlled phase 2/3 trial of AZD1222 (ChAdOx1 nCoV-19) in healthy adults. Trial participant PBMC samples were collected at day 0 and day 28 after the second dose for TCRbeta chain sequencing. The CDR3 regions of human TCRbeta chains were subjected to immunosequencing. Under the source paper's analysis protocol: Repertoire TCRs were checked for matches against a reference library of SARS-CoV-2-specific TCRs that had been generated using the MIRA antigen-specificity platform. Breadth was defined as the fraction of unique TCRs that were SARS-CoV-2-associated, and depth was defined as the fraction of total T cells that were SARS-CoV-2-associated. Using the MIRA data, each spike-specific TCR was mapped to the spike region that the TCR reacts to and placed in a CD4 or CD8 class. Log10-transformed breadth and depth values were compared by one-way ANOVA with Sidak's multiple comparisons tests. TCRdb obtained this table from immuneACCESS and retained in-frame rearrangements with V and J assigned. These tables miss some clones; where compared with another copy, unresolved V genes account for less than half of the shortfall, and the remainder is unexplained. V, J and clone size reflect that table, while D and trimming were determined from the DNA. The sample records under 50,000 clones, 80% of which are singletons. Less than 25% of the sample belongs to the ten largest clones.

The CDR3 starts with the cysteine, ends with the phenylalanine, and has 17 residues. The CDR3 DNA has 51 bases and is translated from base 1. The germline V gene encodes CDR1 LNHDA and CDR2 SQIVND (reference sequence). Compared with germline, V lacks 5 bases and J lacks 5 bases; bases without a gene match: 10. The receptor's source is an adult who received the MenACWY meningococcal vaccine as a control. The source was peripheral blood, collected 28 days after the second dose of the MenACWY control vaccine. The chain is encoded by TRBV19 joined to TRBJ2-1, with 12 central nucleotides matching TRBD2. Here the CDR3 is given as CASSSNAGLAGNNEQFF. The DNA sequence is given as TGTGCCAGTAGTTCCAATGCTGGACTAGCGGGGAACAATGAGCAGTTCTTC.